This T cell receptor (beta chain) was identified during a study of blood T cells in healthy people across ages. Overall study results and limits: Conclusively comparing naive with antigen-experienced cells was impossible with unsorted PBMCs.

Ten or more counts support this clonotype. Its antigen is still unknown. Germline V gene sequence: CDR1 SQVTM, CDR2 ANQGSEA. CDR3 size: 11 residues. With 7 bases clipped from V and 12 bases from J, the junction kept 6 bases outside the gene matches. With a J-beta primer mix and a sample-barcoded 5' primer, a second PCR ran about 7 to 12 cycles. A single record per CDR3 protein comes from TCRdb applying MiXCR to the 5' RACE reads. This repertoire shows 1 million or so distinct CDR3 sequences, 35% to 55% found once; its top ten account for 15% to 20%. Donors ranged from roughly 6 to 100 years old and were healthy Caucasians in Russia. At least 5.5 micrograms of total RNA were extracted per sample.

The sample taken for sequencing was blood. The V and J genes are TRBV29-1 and TRBJ2-1; 10 nucleotides match TRBD1. This sequence was found in a woman between 55 and 75 years old in good health. The CDR3 region has the DNA TGCAGCGCGGACAGGGGGGAGAGGCAGTTCTTC. It codes for CSADRGERQFF.